A selection of T cell receptor beta chains follows, all from one sample in a study of TIL therapy for anti-PD-1-resistant metastatic lung cancer. TCRdb's table, derived via immunoSEQ multiplex PCR, lists solely in-frame clones and lacks some. This table holds some 26,000 clones, approximately 63% found once. The sequences come from tumor tissue, collected at baseline. These receptors all come from a woman between 25 and 80 years old with non-small cell lung cancer. CDR3s include the opening cysteine and the closing phenylalanine or tryptophan. Each record gives: J gene, V gene, CDR3 protein.

J: TRBJ2-5
V: TRBV6-5
CDR3: CASSYSGTGGVETQYF

J: TRBJ1-5
V: TRBV30
CDR3: CAWRQGGSQPQHF

J: TRBJ2-1
V: TRBV7-8
CDR3: CASSPIAGRPYNEQFF

J: TRBJ1-4
V: TRBV5-4
CDR3: CASSLVGQKEKLFF

J: TRBJ2-5
V: TRBV14
CDR3: CASSQEKGAGETQYF

J: TRBJ2-7
V: TRBV2
CDR3: CASRPDSYEQYF

J: TRBJ1-2
V: TRBV7-9
CDR3: CASSPPPGQGDYGYTF

J: TRBJ2-5
V: TRBV7-8
CDR3: CASSLVSSGSLETQYF

J: TRBJ2-7
V: TRBV27
CDR3: CASSLRGGSYEQYF

J: TRBJ1-1
V: TRBV4-2
CDR3: CASSQGPVPQGTEAFF

J: TRBJ2-3
V: TRBV29-1
CDR3: CSVQDYADTQYF

J: TRBJ2-7
V: TRBV2
CDR3: CASSFIAGAYEQYF

J: TRBJ2-2
V: TRBV10-2
CDR3: CASQILANTGELFF

J: TRBJ2-1
V: TRBV20-1
CDR3: CSAPTGTEQFF

J: TRBJ1-1
V: TRBV19
CDR3: CASSSPEESGAFF

J: TRBJ2-1
V: TRBV11-3
CDR3: CASSRGLAGGPGEQFF

J: TRBJ1-5
V: TRBV6-1
CDR3: CASGVQPQHF

J: TRBJ1-2
V: TRBV6-5
CDR3: CASGQGVSGYTF

J: TRBJ2-7
V: TRBV5-8
CDR3: CASSLHYEQYF

J: TRBJ2-7
V: TRBV6-5
CDR3: CASSYGASGSYEQYF

J: TRBJ1-2
V: TRBV10-3
CDR3: CAISEPGKGYYGYTF

J: TRBJ2-5
V: TRBV5-6
CDR3: CASSLVGTQVETQYF

J: TRBJ1-2
V: TRBV5-6
CDR3: CASSLNGQGYTF

J: TRBJ2-7
V: TRBV6-5
CDR3: CASSYSRGTGSEQYF

J: TRBJ1-2
V: TRBV6-5
CDR3: CASTSGTRPGYTF

J: TRBJ2-2
V: TRBV7-8
CDR3: CASSPGAANTGELFF

J: TRBJ2-1
V: TRBV11-2
CDR3: CASSQETFARNEQFF

J: TRBJ1-1
V: TRBV7-8
CDR3: CASRGQGGKFGTEAFF

J: TRBJ2-3
V: TRBV30
CDR3: CAWSVNGRASLSTDTQYF

J: TRBJ1-1
V: TRBV19
CDR3: CASRYSRNTEAFF

J: TRBJ2-2
V: TRBV2
CDR3: CASSEAGNTGELFF

J: TRBJ1-2
V: TRBV5-6
CDR3: CASSLVGVRGYTF

J: TRBJ2-7
V: TRBV6-6
CDR3: CASTLGGEQYF

J: TRBJ1-2
V: TRBV29-1
CDR3: CSDDYGYTF

J: TRBJ2-7
V: TRBV6-1
CDR3: CASRSVLYEQYF

J: TRBJ1-5
V: TRBV29-1
CDR3: CSVGSGEVISNQPQHF

J: TRBJ2-7
V: TRBV25-1
CDR3: CASSDGDRVDEQYF

J: TRBJ2-2
V: TRBV7-6
CDR3: CASSLAGAAGGSGELFF

J: TRBJ2-1
V: TRBV28
CDR3: CASSLAGGSTNEQFF

J: TRBJ2-3
V: TRBV15
CDR3: CATSDPDTQYF

J: TRBJ1-2
V: TRBV4-2
CDR3: CASSQEGRGWYGYTF

J: TRBJ2-7
V: TRBV25-1
CDR3: CASSPGLSSYEQYF

J: TRBJ1-2
V: TRBV7-8
CDR3: CASSPVGQHYGYTF

J: TRBJ1-5
V: TRBV28
CDR3: CASSPRTGVQPQHF

J: TRBJ2-7
V: TRBV18
CDR3: CASSPPTSVEQYF